The 6 T cell receptor beta chains given below trace back to one sample, sequenced in a study of blood T cell repertoires in COVID-19. The repertoire was sequenced with immunoSEQ multiplex PCR; TCRdb's copy has only in-frame clones and lacks some. The table shows around 250,000 clones, with 89% occurring only once. Sequencing used peripheral blood. The source of these receptors is a woman between 35 and 50 years old who had recovered from COVID-19.

The chain couples TRBV27 to TRBJ1-5; 8 bases are shared with TRBD1. The CDR3 consists of 16 residues. The germline gives CDR1 MNHEY, CDR2 SMNVEV (reference sequence). V lost 5 bases to trimming and J lost 7 bases; unmatched junction nucleotides: 13. The CDR3 nucleotides read TGTGCCAGCAGTCATAGCAGGGGGCCAGGGAACCAGCCCCAGCATTTT. Translation: CASSHSRGPGNQPQHF.

There are a few counts of this clone. The chain carries TRBV24-1 and TRBJ1-5, with D unresolved. Trimming took 12 bases from V and 2 from J, leaving 16 bases between them. The CDR3 runs 14 residues. Germline V gives CDR1 KGHDR, CDR2 SFDVKD. Here the CDR3 reads CAPYEWLGNQPQHF. The CDR3 DNA reads as TGTGCCCCGTACGAGTGGTTGGGCAATCAGCCCCAGCATTTT.

The J gene is TRBJ2-1, the V gene TRBV11-3, with 7 bases that match TRBD1. The CDR3 runs 13 residues. V lost 5 bases and J lost 8; bases outside the gene matches: 6. In germline, CDR1 is SGHNT, CDR2 YENEEA. This CDR3 is CASSRDREHEQFF. The CDR3 DNA sequence: TGTGCCAGCAGCCGCGACAGGGAGCATGAGCAGTTCTTC. Full variable domain (rest looked up from reference TRBV11-3 and TRBJ2-1): EAGVVQSPRYKIIEKKQPVAFWCNPISGHNTLYWYLQNLGQGPELLIRYENEEAVDDSQLPKDRFSAERLKGVDSTLKIQPAELGDSAVYLCASSRDREHEQFFGPGTRLTVL.

The chain employs TRBV11-2 and TRBJ2-1; D unclear. V was cut by 5 bases and J by 6 bases, with 14 bases left in between. CDR3 size: 14 residues. CDR1 and CDR2 (germline): SGHAT, FQNNGV. The CDR3 here is CASSPRVSGNEQFF. The CDR3 region has the DNA TGTGCCAGCAGCCCCCGAGTGTCGGGCAATGAGCAGTTCTTC.

The J gene is TRBJ2-1, the V gene TRBV28; no firm D call. Per the germline V gene, CDR1 is MDHEN and CDR2 is SYDVKM. V shed 5 bases and J shed 0 bases, with 11 bases lying between them. The CDR3 is 15 residues long. CDR3 DNA sequence: TGTGCCAGCAGTAAACCCCTAAGCTCCTACAATGAGCAGTTCTTC. Amino acid sequence: CASSKPLSSYNEQFF.

The chain combines TRBV29-1 with TRBJ1-5; D is undetermined. V shed 7 bases and J shed 4 bases, with 14 bases lying between them. This CDR3 region has 13 residues. Germline V gene sequence: CDR1 SQVTM, CDR2 ANQGSEA. CDR3 amino acids: CSAGEGTNQPQHF. DNA for the CDR3: TGCAGCGCCGGGGAAGGAACTAATCAGCCCCAGCATTTT.